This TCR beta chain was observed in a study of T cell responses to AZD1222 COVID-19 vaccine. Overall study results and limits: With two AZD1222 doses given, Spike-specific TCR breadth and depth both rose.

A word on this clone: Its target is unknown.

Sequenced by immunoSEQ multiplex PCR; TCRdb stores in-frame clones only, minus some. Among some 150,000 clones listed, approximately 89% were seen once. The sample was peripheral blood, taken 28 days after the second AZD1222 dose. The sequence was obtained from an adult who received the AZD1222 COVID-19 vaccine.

CDR3 loop: CASSLRPANSPLHF. CDR3 sequence (DNA): TGTGCCAGCAGCCTACGACCGGCTAATTCACCCCTCCACTTT. This rearrangement joins TRBV28 to TRBJ1-6; D not resolved. Trimming took off 6 bases at V and 6 bases at J, with 12 bases between the two ends. The CDR3 contains 14 residues. Germline V lookup: CDR1 MDHEN, CDR2 SYDVKM.